This T cell receptor beta chain emerged from a study of blood T cell repertoires in COVID-19. Study-wide background: Nucleic acid was either cDNA or gDNA, and it came from T cells, B-cell-depleted T cells, or PBMCs.

Original analysis: From reference gene primer amplification, estimates of nucleated cell counts were derived. This table comes from immunoSEQ multiplex PCR, and its TCRdb copy is limited to in-frame clones, with some not included. That table gives V, J and clone size, and the DNA gave D and trimming. The data show about 310,000 clones, approximately 89% seen once. Germline CDR1 is MNHEY and CDR2 is SVGEGT. Trimming cost V 3 bases and J 2 bases; bases outside gene matches: 4. The CDR3 contains 15 residues. Material for sequencing was peripheral blood. The sequence was collected from a woman in her forties or fifties who had recovered from COVID-19. The chain couples TRBV6-2 or TRBV6-3 to TRBJ2-1, with TRBD1 matching over 7 bases. CDR3 amino acids: CASSYIGGPYNEQFF. Here the CDR3 DNA reads TGTGCCAGCAGTTATATAGGGGGCCCCTACAATGAGCAGTTCTTC.